The source of this TCR beta chain is a study of response to subunit inactivated influenza vaccine (dated by TCRdb to 2017 to 2018). Concerning the study at large: Deep quantitative profiling of the T cell receptor repertoire was used in the study to follow responses to a trivalent subunit inactivated influenza vaccine. Results and caveats for the whole study, not just this receptor: According to the authors, only a limited number of new T cells may be recruited by each seasonal influenza vaccination.

The library was obtained by RT-PCR. Sequencing instrument: Illumina HiSeq 2500. TCRdb took the public reads, trimmed them with fastp at Q25, ran MiXCR for clone calling and kept in-frame beta chains. Rows merge per CDR3 protein into single entries with the most common DNA and genes. The sample table lists hundreds of thousands of distinct CDR3 sequences, roughly 13% of them with a count of one. The top ten clones comprise around 7.3% of the sample. A remark on this clonotype: The specificity of this receptor is unknown. Base qualities are not at hand, and no much larger clone is one base apart.

From the germline V gene, CDR1 is LGHNA and CDR2 is YNFKEQ. The junction shows trimming of 4 bases on V and 5 bases on J, and the gene matches do not reach 6 bases of it. The CDR3, from cysteine to phenylalanine, totals 15 residues. Only the CDR3 DNA is retained, 45 bases long and in frame from the first base. This chain is built from TRBV4-2 and TRBJ2-5; 11 central nucleotides agree with TRBD1. This specimen was PBMCs from blood, taken roughly 2 weeks before vaccination. This TCR derives from a middle-aged man who received an inactivated influenza vaccine. Donor details come from another sample of the same person, matched by shared clones. At the DNA level, the sequence is TGTGCCAGCAGCCTCGGACAGGGGGCCTGGGAGACCCAGTACTTC. Its translation is CASSLGQGAWETQYF.